A selection of T cell receptor beta chains follows, all from one sample in a study of cytomegalovirus exposure and HLA in healthy donors. Only in-frame clones appear in the TCRdb table, and some are missing; sequencing was by immunoSEQ multiplex PCR. The sample shows over 30,000 clones, 86% of them seen only once. The sample comprised PBMCs. These receptors all come from a woman aged 40 to 50 in good health and CMV-seropositive. Both conserved end residues are part of each CDR3. Fields, in order: J gene, V gene, CDR3 protein.

j_call: TRBJ1-2; v_call: TRBV4-3; cdr3_aa: CASSQEPDPSRVYGYTF
j_call: TRBJ1-4; v_call: TRBV10-3; cdr3_aa: CAISESGTANEKLFF
j_call: TRBJ1-2; v_call: TRBV5-4; cdr3_aa: CASSLGGVGGYGYTF
j_call: TRBJ1-5; v_call: TRBV4-1; cdr3_aa: CASSQEGGGNQPQHF
j_call: TRBJ2-3; v_call: TRBV10-3; cdr3_aa: CASSGGLSRGGTDTQYF
j_call: TRBJ2-1; v_call: TRBV14; cdr3_aa: CASSQGRQGNSLSNEQFF
j_call: TRBJ2-7; v_call: TRBV4-1; cdr3_aa: CASSRETGGPYEQYF
j_call: TRBJ2-7; v_call: TRBV4-3; cdr3_aa: CASSQDPPGARGEQYF
j_call: TRBJ2-5; v_call: TRBV5-1; cdr3_aa: CASSRDRGSEQYF
j_call: TRBJ2-3; v_call: TRBV7-2; cdr3_aa: CASSISGADTQYF
j_call: TRBJ2-3; v_call: TRBV5-4; cdr3_aa: CASTFTSGGVDTQYF
j_call: TRBJ2-3; v_call: TRBV7-6; cdr3_aa: CASSLVSGGTDTQYF
j_call: TRBJ2-7; v_call: TRBV10-2; cdr3_aa: CASRGGTAAYEQYF
j_call: TRBJ2-3; v_call: TRBV19; cdr3_aa: CASRPSGGRSDTQYF
j_call: TRBJ2-1; v_call: TRBV27; cdr3_aa: CASSFQYNEQFF
j_call: TRBJ1-2; v_call: TRBV4-3; cdr3_aa: CASSSGQRQEGYTF
j_call: TRBJ2-5; v_call: TRBV6-1; cdr3_aa: CASTPIHVSSGTQYF
j_call: TRBJ2-5; v_call: TRBV4-1; cdr3_aa: CASSPSGRQETQYF
j_call: TRBJ1-2; v_call: TRBV15; cdr3_aa: CATSGGTVSLGYTF
j_call: TRBJ1-1; v_call: TRBV9; cdr3_aa: CASSLTGSEAFF
j_call: TRBJ1-2; v_call: TRBV28; cdr3_aa: CASSWEGGYGYTF
j_call: TRBJ2-3; v_call: TRBV7-2; cdr3_aa: CASSLVQGSSDTQYF
j_call: TRBJ2-7; v_call: TRBV7-3; cdr3_aa: CASSLTTGGEQYF
j_call: TRBJ2-2; v_call: TRBV5-1; cdr3_aa: CASSLRGSGELFF
j_call: TRBJ1-2; v_call: TRBV29-1; cdr3_aa: CSGTTQLGGYTF
j_call: TRBJ1-4; v_call: TRBV6-6; cdr3_aa: CASSYKLGGEKLFF
j_call: TRBJ2-2; v_call: TRBV10-1; cdr3_aa: CASRSGLAGELFF
j_call: TRBJ2-2; v_call: TRBV18; cdr3_aa: CASSHLTGTNTGELFF
j_call: TRBJ1-2; v_call: TRBV19; cdr3_aa: CASSWAGNYGYTF
j_call: TRBJ2-5; v_call: TRBV12-5; cdr3_aa: CASAMGQGRETQYF
j_call: TRBJ2-1; v_call: TRBV19; cdr3_aa: CATHLTGYEQFF
j_call: TRBJ2-3; v_call: TRBV10-3; cdr3_aa: CAIASRGQHTDTQYF
j_call: TRBJ2-1; v_call: TRBV5-1; cdr3_aa: CASSFQQGSGEQFF
j_call: TRBJ1-6; v_call: TRBV5-1; cdr3_aa: CASSWTDQSNSPLHF
j_call: TRBJ2-5; v_call: TRBV7-2; cdr3_aa: CASSLAPGQLQETQYF
j_call: TRBJ2-7; v_call: TRBV7-2; cdr3_aa: CASSSRTSGVGEQYF
j_call: TRBJ1-2; v_call: TRBV5-1; cdr3_aa: CASSNQADSYGYTF
j_call: TRBJ2-2; v_call: TRBV4-2; cdr3_aa: CASSQDWRGSGELFF
j_call: TRBJ2-1; v_call: TRBV6-5; cdr3_aa: CASRTTGGTYNEQFF
j_call: TRBJ2-7; v_call: TRBV5-6; cdr3_aa: CASSSPLAYEQYF